This T cell receptor (beta chain) was obtained from a study of blood T cell repertoires in COVID-19. In the study overall: Samples came from the United States, Italy and Spain, spanning acute and convalescent COVID-19.

The CDR3 sequence is 15 residues long. Trimming pared 0 bases from V and 4 bases from J, leaving 13 bases between. Germline V gives CDR1 SGHRS, CDR2 YFSETQ. In its sample, this clone was seen a few times. Recovery among Cohort 3 donors was established by two negative PCRs, clearance, or symptom resolution. Authors' data handling: Reference gene primer amplification gave nucleated cell count estimates. The method was immunoSEQ multiplex PCR; TCRdb's version includes in-frame clones alone and lacks a portion of them. The V and J calls and the clone size are those of that table, but D and trimming were determined from the DNA. The sample yields approximately 400,000 clones, around 87% seen once.

This clonotype originated in a man aged 25-45 years who had recovered from COVID-19. The V call is TRBV5-1, the J call TRBJ1-2; a weak D match, TRBD1 (6 bases). The sequenced sample consisted of PBMCs or T cells enriched from blood (not recorded which). CDR3 loop: CASSLGGGETYGYTF. CDR3 nucleotides: TGCGCCAGCAGCTTGGGCGGGGGCGAAACCTATGGCTACACCTTC.